This note documents a single TCR beta chain sequence. The entry originates in a study of lymphopenia after photon versus proton radiotherapy. CDR3 size: 15 residues. V lost 0 bases and J 8 bases, leaving 14 bases between the germline ends. In germline, CDR1 is SGHRS, CDR2 YFSETQ. The repertoire was sequenced with immunoSEQ multiplex PCR; TCRdb's copy has only in-frame clones and lacks some. The repertoire holds 75,000 to 95,000 clones, with around 82% as singletons. This clonotype was sampled from a man between 60 and 70 years old with pancreatic cancer. The genes are TRBV5-1 and TRBJ1-4; possibly TRBD1 for D (6 bases). The sequenced sample was peripheral blood, obtained from a patient treated with proton-based radiotherapy. The CDR3 is CASSLDGTLVEKLFF. The CDR3, as DNA: TGCGCCAGCAGCTTGGATGGGACATTGGTCGAAAAACTGTTTTTT.